The 18 T cell receptor beta chains below were found in one sample sequenced in a study of cytomegalovirus exposure and HLA in healthy donors. PCR primers comprised 60 Vbeta and 13 Jbeta primers. Assay used: immunoSEQ multiplex PCR; TCRdb lists only in-frame clones, some missing. The sample records roughly 100,000 clones, more than 60% being singletons. Sample: PBMCs. Receptors were obtained from a man younger than 35 in good health and CMV-seropositive.

V is TRBV6-1 and J is TRBJ1-1, with D perhaps matching TRBD1 (5 bases). Trimming removed 7 bases at V and 5 bases at J, with 14 bases between. Germline CDR1 is MNHNS and CDR2 is SASEGT. This CDR3 has 13 amino acids. The CDR3 here is CASTKGRGTEAFF. DNA of the CDR3: TGTGCCAGCACCAAAGGTCGGGGGACTGAAGCTTTCTTT.

The rearrangement uses TRBV25-1 and TRBJ1-6, with 7 nucleotides matching TRBD1. The J segment lost 7 bases and the V segment lost 6 bases, leaving 3 bases of the junction unmatched. The germline CDR1 and CDR2 sequences are MGHDK and SYGVNS. The CDR3 runs to 13 residues. The CDR3 here is CASSLTGNSPLHF. CDR3 coding DNA: TGTGCCAGCAGCTTGACAGGGAATTCACCCCTCCACTTT.

This clone occurred a few times. The chain combines TRBV7-9 with TRBJ1-2, with a tentative D call TRBD1 (5 bases). V shed 4 bases and J shed 4 bases, with 10 bases lying between them. This CDR3 has 13 amino acids. Germline loops: CDR1 SEHNR, CDR2 FQNEAQ (reference sequence). The CDR3 spells CASSSGHFYGYTF. CDR3 bases: TGTGCCAGCAGCTCCGGACACTTCTATGGCTACACCTTC.

With regard to this clone: This specimen includes other DNA sequences encoding the same CDR3. The chain joins TRBV7-9 to TRBJ1-4, with 11 positions matching TRBD1. Germline V gene lookup returns CDR1 SEHNR and CDR2 FQNEAQ (reference sequence). The CDR3 is 14 amino acids. With V trimmed by 6 bases and J by 7 bases, 4 bases remained unmatched. The CDR3 nucleotides are TGTGCCAGCAGAGGACAGGGGGCTGTTGAAAAACTGTTTTTT. The encoded protein is CASRGQGAVEKLFF.

The chain recombines TRBV6-5 with TRBJ1-1; possible D gene TRBD1, 6 bases. Trimming took off 0 bases at V and 5 bases at J, with 16 bases between the two ends. From germline, CDR1 is MNHEY and CDR2 SVGAGI. This CDR3 is 16 amino acids long. CDR3 nucleotides: TGTGCCAGCAGTTACTCCGGGGGGCGGATGTGGACTGAAGCTTTCTTT. This gives the protein CASSYSGGRMWTEAFF.

This clone has a single count. The rearrangement uses TRBV5-1 and TRBJ2-3; 11 nucleotides agree with TRBD2. This CDR3 is 18 amino acids long. Germline V gene lookup returns CDR1 SGHRS and CDR2 YFSETQ. V was clipped by 4 bases and J by 0 bases; unmatched bases: 10. The chain's CDR3 is CASSTGLAGLSSTDTQYF. As DNA, the CDR3 is TGCGCCAGCAGCACCGGACTAGCGGGCTTGTCTAGCACAGATACGCAGTATTTT.

V is TRBV28 and J is TRBJ1-5; D is ambiguous. V lost 3 bases and J lost 0, with 9 bases in between. The CDR3 totals 15 residues. Germline V gene sequence: CDR1 MDHEN, CDR2 SYDVKM. CDR3 sequence (DNA): TGTGCCAGCAGTTTTCGGCCAGGTAGCAATCAGCCCCAGCATTTT. Translation gives CASSFRPGSNQPQHF.

CDR3 loop: CASIDYLTDTQYF. The CDR3 DNA follows: TGTGCCAGCATAGACTACCTCACAGATACGCAGTATTTT. The chain recombines TRBV2 with TRBJ2-3, with D tentatively TRBD2 (5 bases). CDR1 and CDR2 (germline): SNHLY, FYNNEI. The CDR3 contains 13 residues. Trimming took 7 bases from V and 2 from J, leaving 10 bases between them.

This clone has a handful of counts. The rearrangement uses TRBV27 and TRBJ1-4, with D tentatively TRBD1 (6 bases). Germline V gives CDR1 MNHEY, CDR2 SMNVEV (reference sequence). Deletions cut 4 bases from V and 8 bases from J, with 17 bases between. The CDR3 loop spans 15 amino acids. In nucleotides, the CDR3 is TGTGCCAGCAGTTGGTCCACAGGGCTGGGGGAAAAACTGTTTTTT. Its translation: CASSWSTGLGEKLFF.

The V call is TRBV30, the J call TRBJ2-6; D is undetermined. This CDR3 spans 14 amino acids. V lost 8 bases to trimming and J lost 2 bases, with 13 bases between them. Germline assignment: CDR1 GTSNPN and CDR2 SVGIG (reference sequence). This chain's CDR3 is CAQQPIAGANVLTF. The DNA of the CDR3 is TGTGCCCAACAGCCCATCGCTGGGGCCAACGTCCTGACTTTC.

J is TRBJ2-1 and V is TRBV6-5; maybe TRBD2 (5 bases). Germline CDR1 MNHEY, CDR2 SVGAGI. The CDR3 has 15 residues. The V end lost 6 bases, the J end lost 0 bases, and 12 bases lay between the germline ends. CDR3 bases: TGTGCCAGCAGCGGAGGACGCGGCTCCTACAATGAGCAGTTCTTC. As protein: CASSGGRGSYNEQFF.

The chain uses TRBV28 and TRBJ1-5, with D hard to call. From germline, CDR1 is MDHEN and CDR2 SYDVKM. Trimming shortened V by 3 bases and J by 1 base, and 10 bases separated the two germline ends. The length of the CDR3 is 15 residues. Here the CDR3 DNA reads TGTGCCAGCAGTTTGTTTCAGGTCAGCAATCAGCCCCAGCATTTT. Translation gives CASSLFQVSNQPQHF.

V gene TRBV15 combines with J gene TRBJ1-2, with D tentatively TRBD1 (6 bases). This CDR3 has 15 residues. Trimming stripped 5 bases from V and 8 bases from J, with 21 bases between. The germline CDR1 and CDR2 sequences are LNHNV and YYDKDF (reference sequence). The CDR3 loop is CATSGARTGTEGYTF. CDR3 nucleotides: TGTGCCACCAGCGGCGCTCGTACAGGGACGGAGGGCTACACCTTC.

Only a few counts were recorded for this clone. The rearrangement uses TRBV7-3 and TRBJ1-1; 11 nucleotides line up with TRBD1. The germline gives CDR1 SGHTA, CDR2 FQGTGA. This CDR3 spans 15 amino acids. J gave up 5 bases and V 2 bases, and 4 bases lay outside the gene matches. The DNA of the CDR3 is TGTGCCAGCAGCTTAGACGGGACAGGGGGAACTGAAGCTTTCTTT. Protein product: CASSLDGTGGTEAFF.

The chain joins TRBV5-1 to TRBJ2-3; D possibly corresponds to TRBD2 (6 bases). The CDR3 is 14 amino acids. Trimming removed 4 bases at V and 3 bases at J, with 12 bases between. In germline, CDR1 is SGHRS, CDR2 YFSETQ. The CDR3 protein is CASSKDAGTDTQYF. The CDR3 DNA follows: TGCGCCAGCAGCAAGGACGCGGGAACAGATACGCAGTATTTT.

This chain links TRBV28 with TRBJ2-3; 9 bases are shared with TRBD2. The ends lost 1 base at V and 10 bases at J; junction bases unmatched: 12. This CDR3 contains 16 residues. Germline CDR1 and CDR2: MDHEN and SYDVKM. CDR3 in DNA: TGTGCCAGCAGTTTATATAGCCTAGCGGGGACCCCTCCGCAGTATTTT. Protein: CASSLYSLAGTPPQYF.

The chain links TRBV6-1 to TRBJ2-7; possibly TRBD2 for D (6 bases). The V gene's germline CDR1 is MNHNS and CDR2 SASEGT. This CDR3 has 15 residues. The V end lost 3 bases, the J end lost 0 bases, and 12 bases lay between the germline ends. CDR3 DNA: TGTGCCAGCAGTGATTCGGGGGTTCACTCCTACGAGCAGTACTTC. Protein sequence: CASSDSGVHSYEQYF.

The gene calls are TRBV28 and TRBJ2-7; perhaps TRBD1 as D (6 bases). The CDR3 is 14 residues long. Trimming took off 7 bases at V and 4 bases at J, with 17 bases between the two ends. Germline V CDR1 and CDR2: MDHEN, SYDVKM. The CDR3 protein is CASTRAMGAYEQYF. CDR3 DNA: TGTGCCAGCACACGGGCCATGGGGGCGTACGAGCAGTACTTC.